This T cell receptor (beta chain) comes out of a study of blood T cell repertoires in COVID-19. V lost 7 bases and J lost 5; bases outside the gene matches: 5. The CDR3 totals 14 residues. Germline V lookup: CDR1 LGHNT, CDR2 FRNRAP. Assay used: immunoSEQ multiplex PCR; TCRdb lists only in-frame clones, some missing. The repertoire includes roughly 32,000 clones, about nine tenths of them detected once, and about 10% sits in the top ten. Sequenced input: peripheral blood. The receptor was derived from a human donor with active COVID-19. The donor label of this sample is uncertain. The genes are TRBV12-5 and TRBJ2-2; 9 nucleotides agree with TRBD1. This chain's CDR3 is CASALQGATGELFF. Written as DNA, the CDR3 is TGTGCTAGTGCCCTACAGGGGGCGACCGGGGAGCTGTTTTTT.